These T cell receptor beta chains were read from a single sample in a study of blood T cell repertoires in COVID-19. Method: immunoSEQ multiplex PCR; TCRdb's copy keeps in-frame clones and lacks some. Altogether roughly 36,000 clones are present, approximately 93% being singletons, with the ten largest covering around 4%. What was sequenced was peripheral blood. These receptors were taken from a human donor with active COVID-19. The donor label of this sample is uncertain. Each CDR3 is given with its conserved first and last residue. The D gene is left open where the match is weak. A row's size may be missing; if present it is once, few, many or a size class.

size: -; J: TRBJ1-5; D: -; V: TRBV24-1; length: 14; DNA: TGTGCCACCAGTGAAACAGGGTCCAATCAGCCCCAGCATTTT; CDR3: CATSETGSNQPQHF
size: -; J: TRBJ1-4; D: -; V: TRBV5-6; length: 14; DNA: TGTGCCAGCAGCTCGGGGAGTGTATGGGAAAAACTGTTTTTT; CDR3: CASSSGSVWEKLFF
size: once; J: TRBJ2-7; D: -; V: TRBV15; length: 17; DNA: TGTGCCACCAGCAGAGATACTGTGCCCATGACTAGAGGGGTTCAGTACTTC; CDR3: CATSRDTVPMTRGVQYF
size: -; J: TRBJ2-7; D: -; V: TRBV7-9; length: 14; DNA: TGTGCCAGCAGCTTAGGGTCCACTTTCTACGAGCAGTACTTC; CDR3: CASSLGSTFYEQYF
size: -; J: TRBJ2-1; D: TRBD2; V: TRBV19; length: 14; DNA: TGTGCCAGTAGGAGCGGGGGCGGACACAATGAGCAGTTCTTC; CDR3: CASRSGGGHNEQFF
size: -; J: TRBJ2-7; D: TRBD1; V: TRBV19; length: 15; DNA: TGTGCCAGTAGTAGAGCCGACAGGGGGCCCTACGAGCAGTACTTC; CDR3: CASSRADRGPYEQYF
size: -; J: TRBJ2-7; D: TRBD2; V: TRBV3-1/TRBV3-2; length: 16; DNA: TGTGCCAGCAGCCCAAGGTACGGGGGGGGCGGATCCGAGCAGTACTTC; CDR3: CASSPRYGGGGSEQYF
size: -; J: TRBJ2-4; D: TRBD1; V: TRBV4-3; length: 15; DNA: TGCGCCAGCAGCCGTACCCCGGGACAGGGAAACATTCAGTACTTC; CDR3: CASSRTPGQGNIQYF
size: -; J: TRBJ1-2; D: TRBD1; V: TRBV6-5; length: 13; DNA: TGTGCCAGCAGGGGGACAGGGTTCGGTGGCTACACCTTC; CDR3: CASRGTGFGGYTF
size: -; J: TRBJ1-2; D: -; V: TRBV14; length: 14; DNA: TGTGCCAGCAGCCAAGTGGGGGGGGGCTATGGCTACACCTTC; CDR3: CASSQVGGGYGYTF
size: -; J: TRBJ1-1; D: TRBD1; V: TRBV29-1; length: 10; DNA: TGCAGCGCGGGACAGTCTGAAGCTTTCTTT; CDR3: CSAGQSEAFF
size: -; J: TRBJ2-7; D: TRBD2; V: TRBV28; length: 16; DNA: TGTGCCAGCAAGAGGCGGCTAGCGGGAAAAACCTACGAGCAGTACTTC; CDR3: CASKRRLAGKTYEQYF
size: -; J: TRBJ1-2; D: -; V: TRBV12-3/TRBV12-4; length: 13; DNA: TGTGCCAGCAGTTTAGGGCGCGGCAGTGGCTACACCTTC; CDR3: CASSLGRGSGYTF
size: -; J: TRBJ1-1; D: -; V: TRBV18; length: 15; DNA: TGTGCCAGCTCACCTGGTGAGGGAAAAGTGGCTGAAGCTTTCTTT; CDR3: CASSPGEGKVAEAFF
size: -; J: TRBJ2-7; D: -; V: TRBV3-1/TRBV3-2; length: 12; DNA: TGTGCCAGCAGCCAAGTTGGGCTGGAGCAGTACTTC; CDR3: CASSQVGLEQYF
size: -; J: TRBJ2-7; D: -; V: TRBV7-2; length: 12; DNA: TGTGCCAGCAGCAACGGACGGGGGGAGCAGTACTTC; CDR3: CASSNGRGEQYF
size: once; J: TRBJ2-3; D: -; V: TRBV19; length: 17; DNA: TGTGCCAGTAGTATACCCCGTCTAGCAGGGGAGACGTATACGCAGTATTTT; CDR3: CASSIPRLAGETYTQYF
size: -; J: TRBJ2-7; D: -; V: TRBV27; length: 13; DNA: TGTGCCCTGCCCGTCCAATACAGACAGAAGCAGTACTTC; CDR3: CALPVQYRQKQYF
size: -; J: TRBJ2-5; D: TRBD2; V: TRBV5-1; length: 16; DNA: TGCGCCAACGGGGGGGGATCTCCCCGATACCAAGAGACCCAGTACTTC; CDR3: CANGGGSPRYQETQYF
size: -; J: TRBJ2-5; D: -; V: TRBV27; length: 13; DNA: TGTGCCAGCAGTTTAGGACAGCAAGAGACCCAGTACTTC; CDR3: CASSLGQQETQYF
size: -; J: TRBJ1-2; D: -; V: TRBV5-1; length: 14; DNA: TGCGCCAGCAGCTTGAGGCAGTCCAGGGATGGCTACACCTTC; CDR3: CASSLRQSRDGYTF
size: -; J: TRBJ1-2; D: -; V: TRBV7-2; length: 14; DNA: TGTGCCAGCAGCTTAGACGCGGGGACCTATGGCTACACCTTC; CDR3: CASSLDAGTYGYTF
size: -; J: TRBJ2-7; D: -; V: TRBV5-1; length: 14; DNA: TGCGCCAGCAGCTTGGTTGAGCCCTCCTACGAGCAGTACTTC; CDR3: CASSLVEPSYEQYF